This T cell receptor beta chain was recovered during a study of blood T cell repertoires in COVID-19. Study details: Donors in the United States, Italy and Spain gave samples during acute or convalescent COVID-19. Sample material is recorded as cDNA or gDNA derived from T cells, B-cell-depleted T cells, or PBMCs.

Authors' analysis steps: Reference gene primer amplification gave nucleated cell count estimates. Data came from immunoSEQ multiplex PCR; TCRdb stores just in-frame clones and leaves some out. D and trimming come from the DNA, and the V and J calls and clone size come from that table. The sample yields under 150,000 clones, roughly 80% seen once. CDR3 length: 14 amino acids. Deletions cut 4 bases from V and 0 bases from J, with 8 bases between. In germline, CDR1 is MNHNY, CDR2 SVGAGI (reference sequence). This chain links TRBV6-6 with TRBJ2-3, with D unclear. Sequenced: peripheral blood. The clonotype was recovered from a man aged 65 to 85 with acute or convalescent COVID-19. CDR3 DNA: TGTGCCAGCAGTTTTGTTCCTAGCACAGATACGCAGTATTTT. Protein product: CASSFVPSTDTQYF.